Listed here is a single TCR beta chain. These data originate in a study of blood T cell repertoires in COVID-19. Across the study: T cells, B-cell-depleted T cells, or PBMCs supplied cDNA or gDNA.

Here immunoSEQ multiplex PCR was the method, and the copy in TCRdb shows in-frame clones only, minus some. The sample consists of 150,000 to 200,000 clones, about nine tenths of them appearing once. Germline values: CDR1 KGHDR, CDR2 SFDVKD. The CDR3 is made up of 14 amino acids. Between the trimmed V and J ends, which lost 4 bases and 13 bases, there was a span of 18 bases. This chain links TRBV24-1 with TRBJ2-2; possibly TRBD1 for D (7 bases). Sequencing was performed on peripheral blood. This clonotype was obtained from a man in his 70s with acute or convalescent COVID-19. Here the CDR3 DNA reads TGTGCCACCAGTGACCAGGACAGGCCGGAGGGGCTGTTTTTT. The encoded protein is CATSDQDRPEGLFF.